This T cell receptor (beta chain) was identified during a study of Graves' ophthalmopathy and Graves' hyperthyroidism (dated by TCRdb to the late 2010s). In terms of the full investigation: Peripheral blood was collected at initial diagnosis, prior to any treatment. TCR beta repertoire signatures were used to distinguish Graves' ophthalmopathy from Graves' hyperthyroidism and to predict progression to ophthalmopathy. In total, 135 blood samples were TCR-sequenced: 43 ophthalmopathy, 80 or so hyperthyroidism and 17 hyperthyroidism-to-ophthalmopathy patients. A discovery set of 100 patients (roughly 43 ophthalmopathy, 60 or so stable hyperthyroidism) was enrolled to explore V-J signatures distinguishing ophthalmopathy from hyperthyroidism. For independent validation, a separate cohort was made up of around 19 hyperthyroidism patients plus 17 patients who later progressed from hyperthyroidism to ophthalmopathy. T-cell repertoires of thyroid tissue and blood were compared in about 6 hyperthyroidism patients. Following sampling, methimazole starting at 30 mg daily was administered to hyperthyroidism patients, and high-dose intravenous methylprednisolone was administered to ophthalmopathy patients. For training and testing, the 100 or so patients in the discovery cohort were randomly divided in a 7:3 ratio. Findings and caveats that apply to the study as a whole: No statistical method was used to predetermine the sample size, and group allocation was not hidden from the investigators. In cross-validation, the 13-signature model distinguished ophthalmopathy from stable hyperthyroidism with 85% to 90% sensitivity and almost 83% specificity, and in the test set the corresponding values were roughly 80% and 75%. Most expanded thyroid clonotypes with a frequency above 0.001 also appeared in blood, which suggests that blood repertoires may reflect the immune response in the thyroid. In validation, the model predicted ophthalmopathy progression with nearly 71% sensitivity and around 72% specificity; eleven to twelve predicted patients were CT-confirmed with GO in a median of roughly 6.8 months.

For repertoire sequencing, the TCR beta CDR3 regions were amplified from RNA transcripts. The first round of RT-PCR was done with HTBI primers and the Qiagen OneStep RT-PCR kit, and was followed by a second round of multiplex PCR, then size selection and purification. Libraries were sequenced paired-end with 100 bp reads on an Illumina HiSeq2000. In the original analysis: SOAPnuke was used to process the reads, removing any read that contained adapters or uncalled bases, had a mean Phred below 15, or lacked an exact match to the constant primer or identifier. COPE v1.2.5 was used to merge high-quality paired reads. Each unique nucleotide sequence was defined as a clonotype, and clonotypes were aligned to IMGT TRB V, D and J references with MiTCR v1.1. Analysis was restricted to V-J combinations with a frequency above 0.0001, which covered roughly 99% of repertoires. For each V-J combination, a TCR clonal expansion and chaos score was defined as F50 clonal expansion divided by the chaos observed in the TCRdist matrix. Welch's t-statistics and random forest were used to narrow the features down to 13 V-J combinations, which were then fed into a naive Bayes classifier. The Morisita-Horn index was used to measure how similar the thyroid and blood repertoires were. Starting from the raw public reads, TCRdb applied fastp trimming at Q25, assembled clones with MiXCR and retained in-frame beta chains. All rows with the same CDR3 protein become a single entry with the most common DNA and genes. The V and J calls here are based on TCRdb, not the publication. Within this sample are around 400,000 distinct CDR3 sequences, with approximately 20% of them counted one time only. The ten largest clones capture roughly 1.4% of the sample.

Patients with ophthalmopathy had moderately to severely active disease, with a Clinical Activity Score of 3 or more, a NOSPECS grade of 4 or more, and a disease duration of less than 3 months. Anyone with other autoimmune diseases, uncontrolled infections, pregnancy or lactation was excluded from the study. Diagnosis relied on clinical symptoms, serum thyroxine, TRAb, thyroid ultrasound and orbital computed tomography. Using Ficoll-Paque density gradient centrifugation, PBMCs were isolated from about 9.4 ml of fresh peripheral blood. Trizol reagent was used to extract the total RNA, and its quality was then checked on an Agilent 2100 Bioanalyzer. In its sample, this clonotype was seen many times. It has no known antigen specificity. No per-base quality is available; no much larger clone lies one base away. V has 2 bases trimmed and J has 0 bases trimmed; junction bases matching no gene number 3. From cysteine to phenylalanine, the CDR3 is 16 amino acids long. Only the CDR3 region is kept as DNA, spanning 48 bases read in frame from base 1.

This receptor chain uses TRBV12-3 or TRBV12-4 and TRBJ2-4; TRBD2 aligns with 8 central bases. Sequencing used peripheral blood. The source of this sequence is a woman aged 18-29 years with Graves' ophthalmopathy. Donor details come from another sample of the same person, matched by shared clones. For the CDR3, the sequence is CASSLRGGEAKNIQYF. The sequenced DNA is TGTGCCAGCAGTTTACGGGGGGGGGAAGCCAAAAACATTCAGTACTTC.